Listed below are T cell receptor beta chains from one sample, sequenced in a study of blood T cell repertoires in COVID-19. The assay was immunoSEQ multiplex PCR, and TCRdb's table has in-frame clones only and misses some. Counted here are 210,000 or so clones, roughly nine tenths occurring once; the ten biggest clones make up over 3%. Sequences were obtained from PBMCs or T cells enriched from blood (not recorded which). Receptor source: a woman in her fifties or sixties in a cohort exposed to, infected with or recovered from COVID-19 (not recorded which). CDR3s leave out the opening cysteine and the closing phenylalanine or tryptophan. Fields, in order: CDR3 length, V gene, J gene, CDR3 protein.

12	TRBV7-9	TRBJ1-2	ASSLGDKGYGYT
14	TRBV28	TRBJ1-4	ASSSTSRANNEKLF
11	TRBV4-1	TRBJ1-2	ASSQGRGEGYT
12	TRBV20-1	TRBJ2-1	SASQAGGTNEQF
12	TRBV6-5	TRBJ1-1	ASSYSLGGTEAF
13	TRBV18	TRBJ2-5	ASSPPAGTQETQY
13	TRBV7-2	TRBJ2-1	ASSNWGGDHNEQF
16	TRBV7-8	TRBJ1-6	ASSYNLRTGPYNSPLH
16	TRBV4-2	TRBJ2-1	ASSQDVGLAGLWNEQF
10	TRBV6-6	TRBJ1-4	ASGQGGEKLF
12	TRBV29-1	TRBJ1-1	SVGGTGEEAEAF
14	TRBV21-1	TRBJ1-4	ASSKVQGQANEKLF
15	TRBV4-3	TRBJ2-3	ASSQDLGARLTDTQY
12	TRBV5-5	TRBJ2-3	ASSVRPSTDTQY
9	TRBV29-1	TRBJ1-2	SDYTGNGYT
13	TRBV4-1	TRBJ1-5	ASSQDPGIHQPQH
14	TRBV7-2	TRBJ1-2	ASSFYRGRISHGYT
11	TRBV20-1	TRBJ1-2	SARGHTQNGYT
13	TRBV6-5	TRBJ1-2	ASSYKGGSHYGYT
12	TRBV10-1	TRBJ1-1	ASSEDRGNTEAF
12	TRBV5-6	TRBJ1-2	ASSIRVDAAGYT
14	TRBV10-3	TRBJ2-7	AISESYFYSSYEQY
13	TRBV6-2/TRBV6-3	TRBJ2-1	ASSQTSGEIIEQF
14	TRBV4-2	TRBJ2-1	ASSQDIRQIYNEQF
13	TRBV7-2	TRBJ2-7	ASSLGERGVYEQY
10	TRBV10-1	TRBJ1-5	ASSVALQPQH
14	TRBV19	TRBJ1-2	ASRTTARVGSYGYT
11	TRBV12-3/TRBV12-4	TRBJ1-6	ATRSSYNSPLH
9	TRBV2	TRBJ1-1	ASAENTEAF
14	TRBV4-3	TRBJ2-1	ASSQDYRDAYNEQF
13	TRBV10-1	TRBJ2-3	ASGQRGGGTDTQY
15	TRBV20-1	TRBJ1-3	SASRLTGTGKGNTIY
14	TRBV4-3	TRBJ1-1	ASSQVGPGGKTEAF
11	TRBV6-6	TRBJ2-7	ASSSRGPYEQY
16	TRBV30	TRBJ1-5	AWSSGTGLSYSNQPQH
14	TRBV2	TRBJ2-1	ASSEARLLSYNEQF
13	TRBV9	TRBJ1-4	ASSAGQGANEKLF
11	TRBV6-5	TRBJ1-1	ASIRHPNTEAF
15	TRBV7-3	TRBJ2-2	ASSYRTGGPNTGELF